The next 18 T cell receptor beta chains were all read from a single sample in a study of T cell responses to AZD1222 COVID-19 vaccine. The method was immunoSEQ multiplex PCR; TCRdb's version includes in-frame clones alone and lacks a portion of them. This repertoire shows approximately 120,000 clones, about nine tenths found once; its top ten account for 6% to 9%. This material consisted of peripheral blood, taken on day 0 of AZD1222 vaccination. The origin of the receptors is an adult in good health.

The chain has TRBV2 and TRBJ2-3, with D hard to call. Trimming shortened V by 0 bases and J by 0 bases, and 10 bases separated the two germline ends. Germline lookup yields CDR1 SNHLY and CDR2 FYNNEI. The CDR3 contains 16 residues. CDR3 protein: CASSEAPSTSTDTQYF. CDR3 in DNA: TGTGCCAGCAGTGAAGCGCCCAGCACTAGCACAGATACGCAGTATTTT.

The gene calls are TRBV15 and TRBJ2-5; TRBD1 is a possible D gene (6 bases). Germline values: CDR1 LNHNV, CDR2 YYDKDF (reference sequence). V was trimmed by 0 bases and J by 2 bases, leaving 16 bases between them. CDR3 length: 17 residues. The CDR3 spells CATSRDLLFGQQETQYF. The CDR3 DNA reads TGTGCCACCAGCAGAGATTTGTTATTTGGACAGCAAGAGACCCAGTACTTC.

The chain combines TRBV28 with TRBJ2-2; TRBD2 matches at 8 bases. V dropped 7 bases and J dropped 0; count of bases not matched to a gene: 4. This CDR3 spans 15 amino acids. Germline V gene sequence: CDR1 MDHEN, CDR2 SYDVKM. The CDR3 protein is CASNGAGANTGELFF. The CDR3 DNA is TGTGCCAGCAACGGAGCGGGGGCGAACACCGGGGAGCTGTTTTTT.

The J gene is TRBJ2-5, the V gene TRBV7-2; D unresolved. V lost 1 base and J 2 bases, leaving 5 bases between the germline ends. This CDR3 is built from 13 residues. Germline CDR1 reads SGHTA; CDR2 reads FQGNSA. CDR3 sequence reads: CASSLGVQETQYF. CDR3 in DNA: TGTGCCAGCAGCTTAGGAGTGCAAGAGACCCAGTACTTC.

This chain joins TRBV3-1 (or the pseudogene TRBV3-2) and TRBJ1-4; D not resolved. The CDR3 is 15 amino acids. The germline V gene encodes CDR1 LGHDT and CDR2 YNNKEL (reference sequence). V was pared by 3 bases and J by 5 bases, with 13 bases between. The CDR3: CASSHAGQKNEKLFF. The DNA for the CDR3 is TGTGCCAGCAGCCACGCCGGGCAGAAGAATGAAAAACTGTTTTTT.

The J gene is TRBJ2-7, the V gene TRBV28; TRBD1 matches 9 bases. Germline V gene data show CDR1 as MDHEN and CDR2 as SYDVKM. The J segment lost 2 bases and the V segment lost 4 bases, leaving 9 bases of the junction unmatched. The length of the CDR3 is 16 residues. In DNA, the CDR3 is TGTGCCAGCAGTTCGTCATCGGGACAGGGTCCCTACGAGCAGTACTTC. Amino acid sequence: CASSSSSGQGPYEQYF.

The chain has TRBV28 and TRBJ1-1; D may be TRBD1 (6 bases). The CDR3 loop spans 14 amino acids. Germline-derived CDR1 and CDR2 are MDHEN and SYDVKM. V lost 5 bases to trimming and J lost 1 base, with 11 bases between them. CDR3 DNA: TGTGCCAGCAGTCCGGGACACCAGAACACTGAAGCTTTCTTT. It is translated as CASSPGHQNTEAFF.

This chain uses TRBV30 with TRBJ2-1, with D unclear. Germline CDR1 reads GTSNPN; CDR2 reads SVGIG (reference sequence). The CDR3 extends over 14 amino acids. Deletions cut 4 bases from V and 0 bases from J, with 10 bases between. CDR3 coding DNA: TGTGCCTGGACTAGGAAAAGCTCCTACAATGAGCAGTTCTTC. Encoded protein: CAWTRKSSYNEQFF.

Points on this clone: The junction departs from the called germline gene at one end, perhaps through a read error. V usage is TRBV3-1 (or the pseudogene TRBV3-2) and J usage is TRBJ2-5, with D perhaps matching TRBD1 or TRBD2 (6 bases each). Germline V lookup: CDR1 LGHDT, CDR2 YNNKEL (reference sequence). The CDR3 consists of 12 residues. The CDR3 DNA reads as TGTGCCAGCAGGCAAGGGGGGGAGACCCAGTACTTC. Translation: CASRQGGETQYF.

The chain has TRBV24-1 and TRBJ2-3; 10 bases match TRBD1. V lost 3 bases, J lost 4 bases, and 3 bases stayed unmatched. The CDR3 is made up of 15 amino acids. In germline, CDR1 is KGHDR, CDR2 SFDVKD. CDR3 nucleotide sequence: TGTGCCACCAGTGATATGACAGGGGGCTCAGATACGCAGTATTTT. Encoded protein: CATSDMTGGSDTQYF.

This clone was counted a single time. The CDR3 loop reads CASSLAKTAQDYGYTF. The CDR3 DNA sequence: TGTGCCAGCAGCTTAGCAAAGACAGCGCAGGACTATGGCTACACCTTC. This rearrangement joins TRBV7-6 to TRBJ1-2; TRBD1 is a possible D gene (5 bases). There are 16 residues in the CDR3. V gave up 0 bases and J gave up 3 bases, with 14 bases separating them. Germline CDR1 SGHVS, CDR2 FNYEAQ.

The CDR3 bases are TGTGCCAGCAGTTTAAGAGTTATACAGGGTATAGGGCCGAACACCGGGGAGCTGTTTTTT. This codes for CASSLRVIQGIGPNTGELFF. The chain joins TRBV28 to TRBJ2-2, with D perhaps TRBD1 (6 bases). Germline values: CDR1 MDHEN, CDR2 SYDVKM. The ends were cut back, 2 bases at V and 0 bases at J, with 22 bases in the middle. This CDR3 contains 20 residues. The full variable domain, rest sourced from reference TRBV28 and TRBJ2-2, is DVKVTQSSRYLVKRTGEKVFLECVQDMDHENMFWYRQDPGLGLRLIYFSYDVKMKEKGDIPEGYSVSREKKERFSLILESASTNQTSMYLCASSLRVIQGIGPNTGELFFGEGSRLTVL.

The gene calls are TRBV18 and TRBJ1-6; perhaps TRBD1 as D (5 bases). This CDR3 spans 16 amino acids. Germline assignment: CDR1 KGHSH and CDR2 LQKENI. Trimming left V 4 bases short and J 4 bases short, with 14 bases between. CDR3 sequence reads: CASSLNMAGYNSPLHF. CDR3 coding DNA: TGTGCCAGCTCACTTAACATGGCAGGGTATAATTCACCCCTCCACTTT.

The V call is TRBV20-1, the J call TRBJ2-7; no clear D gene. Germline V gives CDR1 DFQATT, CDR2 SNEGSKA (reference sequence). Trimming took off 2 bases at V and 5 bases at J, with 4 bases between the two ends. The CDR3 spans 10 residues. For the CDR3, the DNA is TGCAGTGCTAGAAGAGACGAGCAGTACTTC. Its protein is CSARRDEQYF.

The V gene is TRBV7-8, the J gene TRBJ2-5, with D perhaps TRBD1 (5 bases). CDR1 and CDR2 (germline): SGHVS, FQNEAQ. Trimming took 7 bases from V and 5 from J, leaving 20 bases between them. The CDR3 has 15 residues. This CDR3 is CASTGPRISGETQYF. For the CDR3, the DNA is TGTGCCAGCACCGGGCCACGGATCTCAGGGGAGACCCAGTACTTC.

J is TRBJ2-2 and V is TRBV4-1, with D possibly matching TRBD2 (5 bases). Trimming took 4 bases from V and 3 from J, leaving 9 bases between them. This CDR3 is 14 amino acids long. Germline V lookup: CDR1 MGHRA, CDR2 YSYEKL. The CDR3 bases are TGCGCCAGCAGCCCCCGGGGTGACACCGGGGAGCTGTTTTTT. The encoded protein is CASSPRGDTGELFF.

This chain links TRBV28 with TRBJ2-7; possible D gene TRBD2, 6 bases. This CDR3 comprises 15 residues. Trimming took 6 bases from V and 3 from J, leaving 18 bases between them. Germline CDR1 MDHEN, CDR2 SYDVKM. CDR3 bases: TGTGCCAGCAGCCTCAGGGCTAGCGCGGTCTACGAGCAGTACTTC. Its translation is CASSLRASAVYEQYF.

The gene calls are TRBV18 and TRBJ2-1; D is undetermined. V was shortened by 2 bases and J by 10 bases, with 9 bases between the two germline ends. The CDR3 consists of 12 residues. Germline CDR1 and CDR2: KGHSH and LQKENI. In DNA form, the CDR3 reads TGTGCCAGCTCACCAGTTAGTCGGGAGCAGTTCTTC. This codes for CASSPVSREQFF.